One and the same sample provided the 16 T cell receptor beta chains below, sequenced in a study of CD8+CD57+ T cells in acquired aplastic anemia. According to the study, genomic DNA was the template for TCR beta VDJ and CDR3 profiling. TCRdb independently ran MiXCR on the reads; one entry per CDR3 protein. Seen here are 50,000 to 65,000 distinct CDR3 sequences, approximately 52% observed once, and the top ten hold under 20%. Patients sequenced had flow cytometry evidence of CD8+CD57+ cell expansion. The specimen sequenced was sorted CD4+, CD8+, or CD8+CD57+ T cells (not recorded which) from PBMCs. These receptors were collected from a human donor with aplastic anemia.

This clonotype has at least ten counts. V is TRBV7-9 and J is TRBJ2-5, with D unresolved. The germline CDR1 and CDR2 sequences are SEHNR and FQNEAQ (reference sequence). V lost 4 bases to trimming and J lost 3 bases, with 9 bases between them. The CDR3 consists of 13 residues. The CDR3 is CASSSPDKETQYF. Written as DNA, the CDR3 is TGTGCCAGCAGCTCCCCAGACAAAGAGACCCAGTACTTC.

The rearrangement uses TRBV9 and TRBJ2-7; perhaps TRBD2 as D (6 bases). The germline V gene has CDR1 SGDLS and CDR2 YYNGEE. The V gene lost 4 bases and the J gene lost 7 bases, with 18 bases spanning the gap. This CDR3 has 14 amino acids. As DNA, the CDR3 is TGTGCCAGCAGCTCGGAGGGGTGCCCCGGGGAGCAGTACTTC. This gives the protein CASSSEGCPGEQYF.

The chain combines TRBV15 with TRBJ1-1, with D unclear. CDR1 and CDR2 from the germline V gene are LNHNV and YYDKDF (reference sequence). Trimming shortened V by 3 bases and J by 1 base, and 6 bases separated the two germline ends. The CDR3 consists of 13 residues. Here the CDR3 DNA reads TGTGCCACCAGCAGGGAAGGGAACACTGAAGCTTTCTTT. It encodes CATSREGNTEAFF.

The chain recombines TRBV5-1 with TRBJ1-1; TRBD1 agrees at 7 bases. Germline V gene lookup returns CDR1 SGHRS and CDR2 YFSETQ. The V gene end was trimmed by 2 bases and the J gene end by 7 bases; junction bases not matched to a gene: 5. The CDR3 extends over 13 amino acids. As DNA, the CDR3 is TGCGCCAGCAGCTTTAGTTACAGGGGTGAAGCTTTCTTT. Protein product: CASSFSYRGEAFF.

This clonotype was recorded many times. The CDR3 is CASGLGTGVANYGYTF. The CDR3, as DNA: TGTGCTAGTGGTTTGGGGACAGGGGTCGCTAACTATGGCTACACCTTC. The chain is built from TRBV12-5 and TRBJ1-2, with 9 bases fitting TRBD1. V shed 1 base and J 0 bases; nucleotides not matched to a gene: 3. Germline V gives CDR1 LGHNT, CDR2 FRNRAP. This CDR3 contains 16 residues.

This clonotype occurred many times. The J gene is TRBJ1-2, the V gene TRBV11-2; no clear D gene. The CDR3 has 13 residues. Per germline, CDR1 SGHAT and CDR2 FQNNGV. Trimming pared 5 bases from V and 3 bases from J, leaving 10 bases between. The CDR3 region has the DNA TGTGCCAGCAGCCACGGTGCTGACTATGGCTACACCTTC. Protein product: CASSHGADYGYTF.

The chain couples TRBV5-1 to TRBJ1-4; no definite D call. The CDR3 spans 11 residues. CDR1 and CDR2 (germline): SGHRS, YFSETQ. The V and J ends lost 2 bases and 10 bases respectively, with 6 bases between them. CDR3 in amino acids: CASSFKGKLFF. DNA of the CDR3: TGCGCCAGCAGCTTTAAGGGAAAACTGTTTTTT.

The V gene is TRBV29-1, the J gene TRBJ1-4, with D possibly TRBD1 on 6 matching bases. V was trimmed by 4 bases and J by 8 bases, leaving 11 bases between them. Germline lookup yields CDR1 SQVTM and CDR2 ANQGSEA. This CDR3 spans 12 amino acids. This CDR3 reads CSVVAGVEKLFF. Written as DNA, the CDR3 is TGCAGCGTTGTGGCAGGGGTCGAAAAACTGTTTTTT.

This clonotype turned up a few times. The chain links TRBV18 to TRBJ2-3; the D gene is possibly TRBD2 (6 bases). Trimming shortened V by 5 bases and J by 2 bases, and 17 bases separated the two germline ends. The CDR3 is 16 residues long. Germline V gene sequence: CDR1 KGHSH, CDR2 LQKENI. The CDR3 spells CASSDGGSSLTDTQYF. CDR3 nucleotides: TGTGCCAGCTCAGATGGGGGGTCCTCCCTCACAGATACGCAGTATTTT. Full variable domain (remainder filled in from reference TRBV18 and TRBJ2-3): NAGVMQNPRHLVRRRGQEARLRCSPMKGHSHVYWYRQLPEEGLKFMVYLQKENIIDESGMPKERFSAEFPKEGPSILRIQQVVRGDSAAYFCASSDGGSSLTDTQYFGPGTRLTVL.

This clonotype was seen many times. The rearrangement uses TRBV6-2 or TRBV6-3 and TRBJ1-1; D is unresolved. CDR1 is MNHEY and CDR2 is SVGEGT in the germline V gene. The CDR3 covers 14 residues. V shed 3 bases and J shed 3 bases, with 11 bases lying between them. The CDR3 loop reads CASSYGLQDTEAFF. The CDR3 nucleotides read TGTGCCAGCAGTTATGGCCTACAAGACACTGAAGCTTTCTTT.

This clonotype was counted many times. The chain is built from TRBV6-5 and TRBJ1-2; TRBD1 matches at 7 bases. V dropped 0 bases and J dropped 4; count of bases not matched to a gene: 11. Germline-derived CDR1 and CDR2 are MNHEY and SVGAGI. The CDR3 consists of 17 residues. CDR3 coding DNA: TGTGCCAGCAGTTACTCGTCAGGGGGGGGGGTCCCCTATGGCTACACCTTC. This codes for CASSYSSGGGVPYGYTF.

The J gene is TRBJ1-2, the V gene TRBV10-3; a possible D gene is TRBD1 (6 bases). V shed 0 bases and J shed 4 bases, with 12 bases lying between them. CDR1 ENHRY and CDR2 SYGVKD come from the germline V gene. The CDR3 has 15 residues. For the CDR3, the DNA is TGTGCCATCAGTGAGTCTCGGGGGGCTGGCTATGGCTACACCTTC. Protein sequence: CAISESRGAGYGYTF.

The CDR3 spells CASSVQGISEQYF. CDR3 bases: TGTGCCAGCAGTGTACAGGGGATTAGCGAGCAGTACTTC. The genes are TRBV2 and TRBJ2-7; 7 nucleotides agree with TRBD1. This CDR3 has 13 amino acids. V shed 4 bases, J shed 6 bases, and the junction held 6 bases outside the gene matches. CDR1 and CDR2 from the germline V gene are SNHLY and FYNNEI.

Concerning this clonotype itself: A read error may account for a junction end that differs from germline. V and J are TRBV6-2 or TRBV6-3 and TRBJ2-3, with 8 bases aligning to TRBD2. The CDR3 spans 14 residues. Germline-derived CDR1 and CDR2 are MNHEY and SVGEGT. CDR3 residues: CASGYAGGADTQYF. DNA for the CDR3: TGTGCCAGCGGTTACGCGGGGGGTGCGGATACGCAGTATTTT.

At least ten counts were recorded for this clonotype. The rearrangement joins TRBV4-2 to TRBJ2-7; TRBD2 matches at 8 bases. Per the germline V gene, CDR1 is LGHNA and CDR2 is YNFKEQ. This CDR3 region has 15 residues. V was pared by 0 bases and J by 5 bases, with 6 bases of the junction left unmatched. CDR3: CASSQDVGGGNEQYF. DNA of the CDR3: TGTGCCAGCAGCCAAGATGTAGGCGGGGGGAACGAGCAGTACTTC.

By sample share, this clonotype is medium-sized (0.01 to 0.1%). V and J are TRBV10-3 and TRBJ1-2; 7 bases agree with TRBD1. The CDR3 is made up of 13 amino acids. Germline V gene lookup returns CDR1 ENHRY and CDR2 SYGVKD. The V and J ends lost 8 bases and 6 bases, in that order; junction bases with no gene match: 9. The CDR3 coding sequence is TGTGCCATCGGGACAGTCGGGGTCGATGGCTACACCTTC. Protein sequence: CAIGTVGVDGYTF.